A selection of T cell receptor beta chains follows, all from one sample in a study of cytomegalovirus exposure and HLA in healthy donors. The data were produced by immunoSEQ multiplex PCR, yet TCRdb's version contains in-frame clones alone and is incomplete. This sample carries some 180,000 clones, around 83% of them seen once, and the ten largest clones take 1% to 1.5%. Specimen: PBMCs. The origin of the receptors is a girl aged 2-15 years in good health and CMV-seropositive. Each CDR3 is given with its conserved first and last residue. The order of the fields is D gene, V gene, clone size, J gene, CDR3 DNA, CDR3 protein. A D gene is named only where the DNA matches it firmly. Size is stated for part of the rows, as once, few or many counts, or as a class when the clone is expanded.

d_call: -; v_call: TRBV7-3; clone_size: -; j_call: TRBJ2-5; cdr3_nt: TGTGCCAGCAGATATATCGGGCGGTCGGAGGTCCAGTACTTC; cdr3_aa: CASRYIGRSEVQYF
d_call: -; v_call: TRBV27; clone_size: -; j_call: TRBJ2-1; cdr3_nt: TGTGCCAGCACTCTCTCCAATGAGCAGTTCTTC; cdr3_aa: CASTLSNEQFF
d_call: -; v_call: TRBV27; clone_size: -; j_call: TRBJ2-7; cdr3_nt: TGTGCCAGCAGTTTAGCCAGTCACCTTTACGAGCAGTACTTC; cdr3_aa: CASSLASHLYEQYF
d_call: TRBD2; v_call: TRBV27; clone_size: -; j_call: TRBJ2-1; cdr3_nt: TGTGCCAGCAGCCCTAGCGGGTACTCCTACAATGAGCAGTTCTTC; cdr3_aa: CASSPSGYSYNEQFF
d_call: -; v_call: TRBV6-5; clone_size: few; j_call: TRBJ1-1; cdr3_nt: TGTGCCAGCAGCTACGACAGGAGGAGAGCTGAAGCTTTCTTT; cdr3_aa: CASSYDRRRAEAFF
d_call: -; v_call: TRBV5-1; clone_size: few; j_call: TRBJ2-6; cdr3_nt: TGCGCCAGCAGCCAGTACGGGGAGGTGAGGTCTGGGGCCAACGTCCTGACTTTC; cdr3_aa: CASSQYGEVRSGANVLTF
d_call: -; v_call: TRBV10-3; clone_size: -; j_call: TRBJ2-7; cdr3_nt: TGTGCCATCAGTTCAGGTTCCTACGAGCAGTACTTC; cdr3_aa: CAISSGSYEQYF
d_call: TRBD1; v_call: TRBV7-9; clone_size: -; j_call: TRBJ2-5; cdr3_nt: TGTGCCAGCAGCTCAACCGGCAGGGGGCTTCAGTTAACTGAGACCCAGTACTTC; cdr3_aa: CASSSTGRGLQLTETQYF
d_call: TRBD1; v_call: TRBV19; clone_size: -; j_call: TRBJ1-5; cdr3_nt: TGTGCCAGTAGTTTGACAGGGGGCAATCAGCCCCAGCATTTT; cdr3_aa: CASSLTGGNQPQHF
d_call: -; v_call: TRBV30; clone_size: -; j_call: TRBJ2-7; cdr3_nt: TGTGCCTGGAGTGTACTGGGGAGAGGGTACTTC; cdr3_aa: CAWSVLGRGYF
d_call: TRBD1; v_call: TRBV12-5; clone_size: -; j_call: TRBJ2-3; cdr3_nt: TGTGCTAGTGGTTGGATAGGGGGCGCAGGGACAGATACGCAGTATTTT; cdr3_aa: CASGWIGGAGTDTQYF
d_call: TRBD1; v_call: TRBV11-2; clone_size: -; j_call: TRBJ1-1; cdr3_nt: TGTGCCAGCAGCTTAAGTAGCCTGCAGGGGGGCACTGAAGCTTTCTTT; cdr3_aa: CASSLSSLQGGTEAFF
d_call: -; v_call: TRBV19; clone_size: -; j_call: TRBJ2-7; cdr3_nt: TGTGCCAGTACGATTAGCGCTCGAGGCAGTGGCGAGCAGTACTTC; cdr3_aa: CASTISARGSGEQYF
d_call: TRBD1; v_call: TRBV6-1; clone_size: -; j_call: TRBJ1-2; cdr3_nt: TGTGCCAGCAGCAGGGACAGATCCTATGGCTACACCTTC; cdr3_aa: CASSRDRSYGYTF
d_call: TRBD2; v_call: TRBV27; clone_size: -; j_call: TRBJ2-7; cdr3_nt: TGTGCCAGCAGTCCATCCAGCGGGAGGAGGTCCTACGAGCAGTACTTC; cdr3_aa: CASSPSSGRRSYEQYF
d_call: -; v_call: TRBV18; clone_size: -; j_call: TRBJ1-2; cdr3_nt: TGTGCCAGCTCACCAGGAACCGGGTCGGGCTATGGCTACACCTTC; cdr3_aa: CASSPGTGSGYGYTF
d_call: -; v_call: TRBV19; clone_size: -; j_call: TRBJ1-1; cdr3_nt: TGTGCCAGTAGTCAGGGGAATGAAGCTTTCTTT; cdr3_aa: CASSQGNEAFF
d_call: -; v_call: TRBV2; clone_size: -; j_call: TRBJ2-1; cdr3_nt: TGTGCCAGCAGTGAAGGGCGGAATGAGCAGTTCTTC; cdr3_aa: CASSEGRNEQFF
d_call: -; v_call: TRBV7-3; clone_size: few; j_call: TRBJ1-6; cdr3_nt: TGTGCCAGCAGCTTACAGGGCACTAATTCACCCCTCCACTTT; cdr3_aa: CASSLQGTNSPLHF
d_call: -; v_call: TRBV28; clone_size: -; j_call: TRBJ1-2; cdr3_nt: TGTGCCAGCACTAAACGCCAGCAGGGTCACTATGGCTACACCTTC; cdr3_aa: CASTKRQQGHYGYTF
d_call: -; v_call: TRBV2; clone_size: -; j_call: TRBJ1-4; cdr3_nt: TGTGCCAGCAGTAAGACAAGGGAGAATGAAAAACTGTTTTTT; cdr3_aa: CASSKTRENEKLFF
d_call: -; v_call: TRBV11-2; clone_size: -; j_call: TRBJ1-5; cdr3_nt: TGTGCCAGCAGCTTAGAACCGGGTCCGAGCCAGCCCCAGCATTTT; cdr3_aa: CASSLEPGPSQPQHF
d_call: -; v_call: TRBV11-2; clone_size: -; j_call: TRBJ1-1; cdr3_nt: TGTGCCAGCAGCTTAGGAGACATTGACACTGAAGCTTTCTTT; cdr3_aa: CASSLGDIDTEAFF
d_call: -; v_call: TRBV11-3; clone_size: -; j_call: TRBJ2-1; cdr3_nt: TGTGCCAGCAGCTACTTGGGGAGCGGGGAGCAGTTCTTC; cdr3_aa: CASSYLGSGEQFF
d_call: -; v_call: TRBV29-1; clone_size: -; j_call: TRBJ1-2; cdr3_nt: TGCAGCGCTCCGGGACACCTAGGGGGAGGCTACACCTTC; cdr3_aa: CSAPGHLGGGYTF
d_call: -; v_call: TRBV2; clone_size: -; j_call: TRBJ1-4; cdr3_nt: TGTGCCAGCCGGGGAGAGGCTAATGAAAAACTGTTTTTT; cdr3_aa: CASRGEANEKLFF
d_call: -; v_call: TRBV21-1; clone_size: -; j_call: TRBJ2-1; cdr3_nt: TGTGCCAGCAGCAAGAGCGGGACCCATTACAATGAGCAGTTCTTC; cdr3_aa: CASSKSGTHYNEQFF
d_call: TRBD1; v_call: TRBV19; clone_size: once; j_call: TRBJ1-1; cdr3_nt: TGTGCCACTTTGACAGGGGGCTGGGGAGGGACTGAAGCTTTCTTT; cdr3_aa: CATLTGGWGGTEAFF
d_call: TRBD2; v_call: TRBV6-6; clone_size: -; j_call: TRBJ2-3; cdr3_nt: TGTGCCCTGCGACTAGCACCCACAGATACGCAGTATTTT; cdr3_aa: CALRLAPTDTQYF
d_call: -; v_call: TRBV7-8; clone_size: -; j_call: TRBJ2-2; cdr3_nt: TGTGCCAGCAGCTTAAAGCGGGCCTACACCGGGGAGCTGTTTTTT; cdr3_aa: CASSLKRAYTGELFF
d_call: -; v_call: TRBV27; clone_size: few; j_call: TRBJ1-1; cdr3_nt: TGTGCCAGCAGTTTATTCGTCGGGGGAGCCCTTAACACTGAAGCTTTCTTT; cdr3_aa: CASSLFVGGALNTEAFF
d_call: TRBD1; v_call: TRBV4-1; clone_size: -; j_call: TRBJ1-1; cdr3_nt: TGCGCCAGCAGAAGTTACCTCAGGGGGCGTTTTGACACTGAAGCTTTCTTT; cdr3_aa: CASRSYLRGRFDTEAFF
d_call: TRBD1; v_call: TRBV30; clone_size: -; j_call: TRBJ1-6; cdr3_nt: TGTGCCTGGAGTGTACTAAGAGGGGGCGCGAGAAATTCACCCCTCCACTTT; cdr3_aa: CAWSVLRGGARNSPLHF
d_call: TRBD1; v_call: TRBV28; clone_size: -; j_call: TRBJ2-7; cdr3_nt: TGTGCCAGCAGTTTCCCGGCACAGGGGTACCAGCAGTACTTC; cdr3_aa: CASSFPAQGYQQYF
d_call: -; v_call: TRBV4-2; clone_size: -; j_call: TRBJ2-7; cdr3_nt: TGTGCCAGCACCCGGGGGGCGGACCTTTACGAGCAGTACTTC; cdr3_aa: CASTRGADLYEQYF
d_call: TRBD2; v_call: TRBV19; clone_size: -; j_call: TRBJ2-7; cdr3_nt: TGTGCCAGTAGTATCATACTAGCGGGAGTGAAGGAGCAGTACTTC; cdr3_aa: CASSIILAGVKEQYF
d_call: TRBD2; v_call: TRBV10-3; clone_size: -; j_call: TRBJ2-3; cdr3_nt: TGTGCCACCACAGCGGGACTAACCACAGATACGCAGTATTTT; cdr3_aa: CATTAGLTTDTQYF
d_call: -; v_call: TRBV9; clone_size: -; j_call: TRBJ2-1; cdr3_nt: TGTGCCAGCAGCCTTACCGGCAATGAGCAGTTCTTC; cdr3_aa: CASSLTGNEQFF
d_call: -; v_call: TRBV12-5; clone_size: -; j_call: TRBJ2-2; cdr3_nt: TGTGCTAGTGGTTTGGTATTCGACATCGCGTTGGAGAACACCGGGGAGCTGTTTTTT; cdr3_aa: CASGLVFDIALENTGELFF
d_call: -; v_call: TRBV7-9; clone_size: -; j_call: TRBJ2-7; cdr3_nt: TGTTCCAGCAGCTTGGCTGGGGCGCATGAGCAGTACTTC; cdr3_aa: CSSSLAGAHEQYF
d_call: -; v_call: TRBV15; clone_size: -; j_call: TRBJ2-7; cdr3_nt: TGTGCCACCAGCAGAGATCCTATCGTCTACGAGCAGTACTTC; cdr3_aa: CATSRDPIVYEQYF
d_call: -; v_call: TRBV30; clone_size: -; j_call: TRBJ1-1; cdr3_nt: TGTGCCTGGAGTAGGGTCGGGCAGGGGAGTTTAGCTTTCTTT; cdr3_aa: CAWSRVGQGSLAFF
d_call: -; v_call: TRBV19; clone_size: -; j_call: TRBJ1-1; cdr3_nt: TGTGCCAGTACCGTTTCGGCAGGGAGGCACACTGAAGCTTTCTTT; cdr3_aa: CASTVSAGRHTEAFF
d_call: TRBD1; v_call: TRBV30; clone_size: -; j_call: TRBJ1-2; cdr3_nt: TGTGCCTGGAGTGATCGGACAGGGGGGGGTGTCGGCTTC; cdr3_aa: CAWSDRTGGGVGF
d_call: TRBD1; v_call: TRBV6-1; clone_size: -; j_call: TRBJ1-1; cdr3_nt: TGTGCCAGCAGTGAAATTCCCTGGACAGGGGGGGAGAACACTGAAGCTTTCTTT; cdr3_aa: CASSEIPWTGGENTEAFF
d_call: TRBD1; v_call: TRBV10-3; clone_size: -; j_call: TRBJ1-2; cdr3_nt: TGTGCCACCACAAAGGACAGGCCTGGGGATGGCTACACCTTC; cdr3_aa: CATTKDRPGDGYTF
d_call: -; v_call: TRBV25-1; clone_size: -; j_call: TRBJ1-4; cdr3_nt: TGTGCCAGCAGCGAACGGGTCGGAGATGAAAAACTGTTTTTT; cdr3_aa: CASSERVGDEKLFF
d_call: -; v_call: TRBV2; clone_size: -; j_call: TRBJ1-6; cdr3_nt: TGTGCCAGCAGTGCGGCCCGGTCGGGGCCCCTCCACTTT; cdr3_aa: CASSAARSGPLHF
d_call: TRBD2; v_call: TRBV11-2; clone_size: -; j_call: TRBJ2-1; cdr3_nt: TGTGCCAGCAGCCCTGCTAGCGGGAGGGCCTACAATGAGCAGTTCTTC; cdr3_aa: CASSPASGRAYNEQFF
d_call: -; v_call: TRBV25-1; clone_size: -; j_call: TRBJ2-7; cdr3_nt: TGTGCCAGCAGTGACCCGACTACACCCACCCAGTACTTC; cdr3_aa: CASSDPTTPTQYF
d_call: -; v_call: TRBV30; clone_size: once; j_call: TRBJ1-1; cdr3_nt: TGTGCCTGGACCCTTATAAATTGTGAAGCTTTCTTT; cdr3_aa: CAWTLINCEAFF
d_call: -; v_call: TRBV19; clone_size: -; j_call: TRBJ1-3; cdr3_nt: TGTGCCAGTAGTATTACGTCCTCCAGGCACTCTGGAAACACCATATATTTT; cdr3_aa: CASSITSSRHSGNTIYF
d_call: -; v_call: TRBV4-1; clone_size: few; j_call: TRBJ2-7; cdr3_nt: TGCGCCAGCAGCCAACCAGCGGTCGGTTACGAGCAGTACTTC; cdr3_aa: CASSQPAVGYEQYF